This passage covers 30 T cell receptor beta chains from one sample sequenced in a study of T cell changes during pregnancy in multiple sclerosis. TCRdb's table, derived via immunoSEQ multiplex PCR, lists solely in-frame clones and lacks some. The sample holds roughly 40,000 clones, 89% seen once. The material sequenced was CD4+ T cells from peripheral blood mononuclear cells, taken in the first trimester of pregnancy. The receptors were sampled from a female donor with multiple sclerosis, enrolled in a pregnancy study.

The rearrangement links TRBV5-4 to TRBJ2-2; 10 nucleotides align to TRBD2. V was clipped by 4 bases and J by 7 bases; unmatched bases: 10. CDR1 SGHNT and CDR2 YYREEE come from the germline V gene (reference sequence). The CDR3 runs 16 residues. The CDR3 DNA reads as TGTGCCAGCAGCCGACAGCGGGAGGGCCATATCGGGGAGCTGTTTTTT. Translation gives CASSRQREGHIGELFF. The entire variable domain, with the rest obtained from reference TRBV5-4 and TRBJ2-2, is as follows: ETGVTQSPTHLIKTRGQQVTLRCSSQSGHNTVSWYQQALGQGPQFIFQYYREEENGRGNFPPRFSGLQFPNYSSELNVNALELDDSALYLCASSRQREGHIGELFFGEGSRLTVL.

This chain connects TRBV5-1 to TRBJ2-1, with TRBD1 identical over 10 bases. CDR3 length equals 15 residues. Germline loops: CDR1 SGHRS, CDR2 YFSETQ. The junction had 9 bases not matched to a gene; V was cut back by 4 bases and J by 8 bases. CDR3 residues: CASSPTGGEGDEQFF. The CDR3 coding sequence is TGCGCCAGCAGCCCGACAGGGGGCGAAGGGGATGAGCAGTTCTTC.

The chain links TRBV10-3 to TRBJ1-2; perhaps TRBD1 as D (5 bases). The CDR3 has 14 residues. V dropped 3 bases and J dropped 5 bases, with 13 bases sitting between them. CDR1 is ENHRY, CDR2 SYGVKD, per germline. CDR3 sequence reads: CAISEKEGPYGYTF. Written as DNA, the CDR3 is TGTGCCATCAGTGAAAAGGAGGGACCTTATGGCTACACCTTC.

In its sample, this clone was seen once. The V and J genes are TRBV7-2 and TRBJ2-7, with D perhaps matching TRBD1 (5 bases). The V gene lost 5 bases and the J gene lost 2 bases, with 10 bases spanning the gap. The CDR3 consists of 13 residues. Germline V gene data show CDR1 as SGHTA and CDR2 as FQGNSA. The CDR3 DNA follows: TGTGCCAGCAGCATACGACAGCCCTACGAGCAGTACTTC. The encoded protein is CASSIRQPYEQYF.

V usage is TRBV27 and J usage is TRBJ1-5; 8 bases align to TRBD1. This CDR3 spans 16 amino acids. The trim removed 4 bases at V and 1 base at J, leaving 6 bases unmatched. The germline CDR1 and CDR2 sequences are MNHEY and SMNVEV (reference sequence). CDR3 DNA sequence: TGTGCCAGCAGTTCCAGGACAGGGTACAGCAATCAGCCCCAGCATTTT. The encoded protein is CASSSRTGYSNQPQHF.

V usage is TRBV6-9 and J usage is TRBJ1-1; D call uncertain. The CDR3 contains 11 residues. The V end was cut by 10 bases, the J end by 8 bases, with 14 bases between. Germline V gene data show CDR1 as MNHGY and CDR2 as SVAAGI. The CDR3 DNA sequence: TGTGCCAACCCCCCCGGTCGGGAAGCTTTCTTT. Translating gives CANPPGREAFF.

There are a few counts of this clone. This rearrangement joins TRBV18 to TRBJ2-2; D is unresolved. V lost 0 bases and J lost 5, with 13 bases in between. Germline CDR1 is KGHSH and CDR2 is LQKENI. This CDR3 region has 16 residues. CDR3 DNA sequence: TGTGCCAGCTCACCACCGAGTGGCGGAAATACCGGGGAGCTGTTTTTT. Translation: CASSPPSGGNTGELFF.

The CDR3 loop reads CASSLGTSGGSETQYF. The CDR3 coding sequence is TGTGCCAGCAGCTTGGGGACTAGCGGGGGGAGTGAGACCCAGTACTTC. The J gene is TRBJ2-5, the V gene TRBV5-4; 14 nucleotides line up with TRBD2. The V segment lost 0 bases and the J segment 5 bases; nucleotides outside the gene matches: 3. This CDR3 comprises 16 residues. From germline, CDR1 is SGHNT and CDR2 YYREEE (reference sequence).

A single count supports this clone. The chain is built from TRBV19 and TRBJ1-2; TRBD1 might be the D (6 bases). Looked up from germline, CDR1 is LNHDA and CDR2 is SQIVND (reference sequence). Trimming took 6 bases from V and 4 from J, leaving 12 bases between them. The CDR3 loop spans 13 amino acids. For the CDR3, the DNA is TGTGCCAGTAGCTCCCGGGACACCTATGGCTACACCTTC. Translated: CASSSRDTYGYTF.

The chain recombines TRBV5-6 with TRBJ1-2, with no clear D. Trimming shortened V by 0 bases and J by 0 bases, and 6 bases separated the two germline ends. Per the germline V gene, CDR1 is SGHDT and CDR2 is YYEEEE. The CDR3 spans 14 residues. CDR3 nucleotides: TGTGCCAGCAGCTTGGGTCGGTCTAACTATGGCTACACCTTC. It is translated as CASSLGRSNYGYTF.

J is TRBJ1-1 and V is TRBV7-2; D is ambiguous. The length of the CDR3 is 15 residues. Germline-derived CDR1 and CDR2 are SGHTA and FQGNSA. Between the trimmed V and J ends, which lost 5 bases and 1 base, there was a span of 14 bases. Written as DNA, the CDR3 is TGTGCCAGCAGCCTCAGAGGGCCGACGAACACTGAAGCTTTCTTT. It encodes CASSLRGPTNTEAFF.

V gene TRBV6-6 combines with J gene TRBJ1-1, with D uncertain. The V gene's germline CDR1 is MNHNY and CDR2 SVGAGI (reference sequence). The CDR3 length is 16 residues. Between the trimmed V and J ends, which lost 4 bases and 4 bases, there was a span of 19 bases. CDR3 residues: CASSSQVTVLVTEAFF. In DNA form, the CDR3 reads TGTGCCAGCAGTTCCCAGGTCACCGTTCTCGTCACTGAAGCTTTCTTT.

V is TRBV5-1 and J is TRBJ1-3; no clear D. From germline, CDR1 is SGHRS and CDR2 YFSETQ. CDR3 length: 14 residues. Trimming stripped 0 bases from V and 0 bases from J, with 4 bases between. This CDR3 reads CASSLDGSGNTIYF. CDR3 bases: TGCGCCAGCAGCTTGGACGGCTCTGGAAACACCATATATTTT. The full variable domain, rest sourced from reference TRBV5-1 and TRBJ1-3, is KAGVTQTPRYLIKTRGQQVTLSCSPISGHRSVSWYQQTPGQGLQFLFEYFSETQRNKGNFPGRFSGRQFSNSRSEMNVSTLELGDSALYLCASSLDGSGNTIYFGEGSWLTVV.

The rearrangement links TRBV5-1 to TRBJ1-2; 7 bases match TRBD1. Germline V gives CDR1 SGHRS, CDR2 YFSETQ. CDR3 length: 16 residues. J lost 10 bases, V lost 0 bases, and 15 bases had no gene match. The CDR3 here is CASSLDGTATRGVYTF. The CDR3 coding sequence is TGCGCCAGCAGCTTGGACGGGACAGCGACCCGAGGTGTCTACACCTTC.

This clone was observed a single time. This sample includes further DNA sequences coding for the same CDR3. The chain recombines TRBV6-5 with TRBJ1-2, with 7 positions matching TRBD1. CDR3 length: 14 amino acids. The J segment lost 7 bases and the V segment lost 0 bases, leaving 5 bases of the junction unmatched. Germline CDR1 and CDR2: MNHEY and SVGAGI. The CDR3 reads CASSYSRGGGGYTF. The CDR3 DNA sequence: TGTGCCAGCAGTTACTCCAGAGGGGGCGGTGGCTACACCTTC.

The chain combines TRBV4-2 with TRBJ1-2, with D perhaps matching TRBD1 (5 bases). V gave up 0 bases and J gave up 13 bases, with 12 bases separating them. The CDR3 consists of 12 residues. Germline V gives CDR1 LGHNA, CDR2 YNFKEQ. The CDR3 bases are TGTGCCAGCAGCCAAGACCTTGGGGCTCGCACCTTC. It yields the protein CASSQDLGARTF.

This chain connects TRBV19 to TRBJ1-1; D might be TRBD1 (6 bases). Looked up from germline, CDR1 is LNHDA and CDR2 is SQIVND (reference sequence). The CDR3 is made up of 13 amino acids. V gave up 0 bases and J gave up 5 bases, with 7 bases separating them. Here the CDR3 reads CASSIEGATEAFF. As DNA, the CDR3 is TGTGCCAGTAGTATAGAGGGGGCTACTGAAGCTTTCTTT.

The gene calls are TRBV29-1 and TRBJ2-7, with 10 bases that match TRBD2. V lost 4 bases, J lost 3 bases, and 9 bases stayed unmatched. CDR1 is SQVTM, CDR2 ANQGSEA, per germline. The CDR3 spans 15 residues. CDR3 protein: CSVAPQTSGRYEQYF. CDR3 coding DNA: TGCAGCGTTGCCCCACAGACTAGCGGGCGCTACGAGCAGTACTTC.

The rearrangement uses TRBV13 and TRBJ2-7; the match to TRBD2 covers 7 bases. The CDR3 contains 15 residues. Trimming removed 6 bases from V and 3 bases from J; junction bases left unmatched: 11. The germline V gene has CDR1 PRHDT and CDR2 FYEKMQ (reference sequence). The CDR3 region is CASSRGLPRDYEQYF. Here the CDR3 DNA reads TGTGCCAGCAGTCGGGGACTACCAAGAGACTACGAGCAGTACTTC.

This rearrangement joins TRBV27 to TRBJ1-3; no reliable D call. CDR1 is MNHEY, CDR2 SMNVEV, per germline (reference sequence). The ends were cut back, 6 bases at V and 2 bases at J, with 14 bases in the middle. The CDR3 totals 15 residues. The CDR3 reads CASRHLPGPGNTIYF. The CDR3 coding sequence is TGTGCCAGCAGACACTTGCCGGGTCCTGGAAACACCATATATTTT.

The CDR3 reads CASSFQDNTEAFF. CDR3 sequence (DNA): TGTGCCAGCAGTTTTCAGGATAACACTGAAGCTTTCTTT. The chain joins TRBV6-6 to TRBJ1-1; D unclear. Looked up from germline, CDR1 is MNHNY and CDR2 is SVGAGI (reference sequence). The CDR3 spans 13 residues. V dropped 4 bases and J dropped 2 bases, with 8 bases sitting between them.

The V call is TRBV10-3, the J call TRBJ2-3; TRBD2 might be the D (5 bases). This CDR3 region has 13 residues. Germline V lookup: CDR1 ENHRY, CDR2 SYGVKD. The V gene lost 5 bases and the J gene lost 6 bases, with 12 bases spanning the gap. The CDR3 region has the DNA TGTGCCATCAGTCACGGGAAGGAGGATACGCAGTATTTT. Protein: CAISHGKEDTQYF.

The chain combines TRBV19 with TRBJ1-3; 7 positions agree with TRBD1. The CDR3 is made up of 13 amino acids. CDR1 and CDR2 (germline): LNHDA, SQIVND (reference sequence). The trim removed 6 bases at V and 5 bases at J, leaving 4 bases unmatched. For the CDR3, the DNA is TGTGCCAGTAGCAGGGGGACGAGAAACACCATATATTTT. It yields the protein CASSRGTRNTIYF.

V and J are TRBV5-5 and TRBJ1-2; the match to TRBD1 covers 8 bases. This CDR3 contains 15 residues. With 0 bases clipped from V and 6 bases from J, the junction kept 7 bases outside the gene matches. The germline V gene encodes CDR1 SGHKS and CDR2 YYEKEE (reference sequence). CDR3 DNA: TGTGCCAGCAGCTTGGTGACAGGGGACGTGGATGGCTACACCTTC. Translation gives CASSLVTGDVDGYTF.

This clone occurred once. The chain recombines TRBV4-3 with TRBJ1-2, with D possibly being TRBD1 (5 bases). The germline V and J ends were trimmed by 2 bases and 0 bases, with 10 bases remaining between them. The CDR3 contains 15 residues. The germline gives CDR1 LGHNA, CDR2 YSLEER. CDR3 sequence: CASSQQTAANYGYTF. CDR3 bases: TGCGCCAGCAGCCAACAGACAGCAGCTAACTATGGCTACACCTTC.

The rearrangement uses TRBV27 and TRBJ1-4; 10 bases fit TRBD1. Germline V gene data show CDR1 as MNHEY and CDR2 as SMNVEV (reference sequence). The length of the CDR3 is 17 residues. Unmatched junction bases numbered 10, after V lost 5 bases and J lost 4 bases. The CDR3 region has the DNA TGTGCCAGCAGTCGGGACAGGGGTTCTGGTTATAATGAAAAACTGTTTTTT. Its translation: CASSRDRGSGYNEKLFF.

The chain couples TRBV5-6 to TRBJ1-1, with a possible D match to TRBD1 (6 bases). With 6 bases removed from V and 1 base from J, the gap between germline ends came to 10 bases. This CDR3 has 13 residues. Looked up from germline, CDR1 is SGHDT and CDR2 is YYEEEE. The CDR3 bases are TGTGCCAGCAATGACAGGTCGAACACTGAAGCTTTCTTT. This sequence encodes CASNDRSNTEAFF.

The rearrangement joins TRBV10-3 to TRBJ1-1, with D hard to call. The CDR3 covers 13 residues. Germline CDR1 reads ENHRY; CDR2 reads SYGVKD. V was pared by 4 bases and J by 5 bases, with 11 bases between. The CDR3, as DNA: TGTGCCATCAGTGGACGAGAGCGAACTGAAGCTTTCTTT. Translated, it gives CAISGRERTEAFF.

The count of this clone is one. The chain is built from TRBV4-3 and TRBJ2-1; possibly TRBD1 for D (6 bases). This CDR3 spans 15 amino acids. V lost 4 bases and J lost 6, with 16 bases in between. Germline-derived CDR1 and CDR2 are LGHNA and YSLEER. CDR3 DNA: TGCGCCAGCAGCCCCACGGTGCAGGGGCCCAATGAGCAGTTCTTC. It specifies CASSPTVQGPNEQFF.

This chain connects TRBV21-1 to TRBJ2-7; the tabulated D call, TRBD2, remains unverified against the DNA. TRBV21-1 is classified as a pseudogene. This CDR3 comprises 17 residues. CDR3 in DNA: TGTGCCAGCAGCAAAGACCAAGGCGAGGTTAACCCCTACGAGCAGTACTTC. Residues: CASSKDQGEVNPYEQYF.